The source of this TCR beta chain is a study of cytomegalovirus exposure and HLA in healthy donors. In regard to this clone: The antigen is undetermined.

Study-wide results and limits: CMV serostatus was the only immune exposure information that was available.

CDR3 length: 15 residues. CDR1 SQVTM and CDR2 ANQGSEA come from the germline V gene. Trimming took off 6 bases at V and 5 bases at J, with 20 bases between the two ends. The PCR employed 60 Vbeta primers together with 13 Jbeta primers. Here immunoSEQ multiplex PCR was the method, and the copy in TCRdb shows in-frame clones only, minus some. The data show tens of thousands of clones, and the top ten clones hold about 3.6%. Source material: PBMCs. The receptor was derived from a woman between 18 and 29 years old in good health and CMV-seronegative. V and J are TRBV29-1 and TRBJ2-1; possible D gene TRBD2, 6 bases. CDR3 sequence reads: CSVRRDLNPDNEQFF. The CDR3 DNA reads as TGCAGCGTACGGAGGGACCTGAACCCCGACAATGAGCAGTTCTTC.